The entry below describes one TCR beta chain. Its antigen is unidentified. This sample was included in a study of cytomegalovirus exposure and HLA in healthy donors. Regarding the study as a whole: The CMV antigen specificity of a few CMV-associated chains was confirmed through in vitro analysis. Rarity held for most TCR sequences, but there were some public TCRs that occurred in many donors.

Primers included in the PCR were 60 Vbeta and 13 Jbeta primers. Assay: immunoSEQ multiplex PCR; the TCRdb copy retains only in-frame clones and omits some. This sample carries about 150,000 clones, 79% of them seen once, and the ten largest clones take around 3.2%. The CDR3 length is 16 residues. Germline V CDR1 and CDR2: SQVTM, ANQGSEA. Losses at the gene ends were 7 bases for V and 4 bases for J; bases not matched to a gene: 17. The sequence was obtained from a human donor in good health. The sequencing input was PBMCs. The V gene is TRBV29-1, the J gene TRBJ1-1; 8 bases line up with TRBD1. The CDR3, as DNA: TGCAGCGGTGGCCGGTTTGGCAGGGGGCGTTTCACTGAAGCTTTCTTT. Protein product: CSGGRFGRGRFTEAFF.